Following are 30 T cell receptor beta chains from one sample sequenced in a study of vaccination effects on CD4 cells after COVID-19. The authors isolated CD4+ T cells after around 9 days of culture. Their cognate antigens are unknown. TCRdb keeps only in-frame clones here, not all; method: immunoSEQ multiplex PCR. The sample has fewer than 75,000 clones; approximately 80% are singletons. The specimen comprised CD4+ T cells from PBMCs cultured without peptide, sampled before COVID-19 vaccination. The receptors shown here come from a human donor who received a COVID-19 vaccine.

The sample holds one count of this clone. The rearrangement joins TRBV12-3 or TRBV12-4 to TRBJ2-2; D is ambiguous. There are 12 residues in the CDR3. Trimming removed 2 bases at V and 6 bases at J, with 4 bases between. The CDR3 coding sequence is TGTGCCAGCAGTTTATGGTCCGGGGAGCTGTTTTTT. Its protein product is CASSLWSGELFF.

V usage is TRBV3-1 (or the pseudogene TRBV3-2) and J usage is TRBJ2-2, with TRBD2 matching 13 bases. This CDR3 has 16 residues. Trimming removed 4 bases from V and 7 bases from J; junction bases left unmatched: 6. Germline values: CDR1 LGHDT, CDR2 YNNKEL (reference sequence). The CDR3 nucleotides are TGTGCCAGCAGCCGTGTGACTAGCGGGGGGAACGGGGAGCTGTTTTTT. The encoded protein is CASSRVTSGGNGELFF.

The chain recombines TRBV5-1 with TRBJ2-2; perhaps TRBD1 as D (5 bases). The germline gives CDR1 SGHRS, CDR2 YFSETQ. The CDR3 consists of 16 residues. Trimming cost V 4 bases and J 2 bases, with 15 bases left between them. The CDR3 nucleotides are TGCGCCAGCAGCAATGTCCAGGGCGAAAACACCGGGGAGCTGTTTTTT. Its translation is CASSNVQGENTGELFF.

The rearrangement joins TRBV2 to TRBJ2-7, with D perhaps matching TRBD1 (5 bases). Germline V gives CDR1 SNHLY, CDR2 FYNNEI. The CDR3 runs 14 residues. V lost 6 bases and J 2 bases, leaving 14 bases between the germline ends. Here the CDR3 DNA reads TGTGCCAGCAGCGGATTAGGGGATGCCTACGAGCAGTACGTC. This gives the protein CASSGLGDAYEQYV.

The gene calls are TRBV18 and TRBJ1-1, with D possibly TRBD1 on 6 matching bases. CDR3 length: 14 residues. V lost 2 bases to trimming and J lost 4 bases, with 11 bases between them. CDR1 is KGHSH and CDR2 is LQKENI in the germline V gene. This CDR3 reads CASSPRGSPTEAFF. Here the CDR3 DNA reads TGTGCCAGCTCACCAAGGGGGAGCCCCACTGAAGCTTTCTTT.

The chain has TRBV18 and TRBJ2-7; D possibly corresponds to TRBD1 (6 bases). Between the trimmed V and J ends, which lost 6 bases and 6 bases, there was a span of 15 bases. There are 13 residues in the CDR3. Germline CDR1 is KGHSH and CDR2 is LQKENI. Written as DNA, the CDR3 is TGTGCCAGCTCGGTGGACAGAGGAGGCGAGCAGTACGTC. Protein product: CASSVDRGGEQYV.

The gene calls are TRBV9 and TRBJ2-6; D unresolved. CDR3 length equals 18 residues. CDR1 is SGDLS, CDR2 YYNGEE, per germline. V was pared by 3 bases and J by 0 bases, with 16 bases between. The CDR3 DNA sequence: TGTGCCAGCAGCGACCCGGACGGATACCGCTCTGGGGCCAACGTCCTGACTTTC. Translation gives CASSDPDGYRSGANVLTF.

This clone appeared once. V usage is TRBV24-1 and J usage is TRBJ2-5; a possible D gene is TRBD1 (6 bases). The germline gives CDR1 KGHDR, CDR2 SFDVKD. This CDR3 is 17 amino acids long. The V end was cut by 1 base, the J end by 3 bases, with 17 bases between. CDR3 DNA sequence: TGTGCCACCAGTGATTTTGGGGCTGGGGGCGGAGAAGAGACCCAGTACTTC. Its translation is CATSDFGAGGGEETQYF.

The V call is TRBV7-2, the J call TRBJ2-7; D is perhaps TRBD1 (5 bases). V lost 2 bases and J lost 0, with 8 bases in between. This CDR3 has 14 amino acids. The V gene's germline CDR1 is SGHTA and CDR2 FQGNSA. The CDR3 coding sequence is TGTGCCAGCAGCTTATATACAGGCTCCTACGAGCAGTACGTC. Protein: CASSLYTGSYEQYV.

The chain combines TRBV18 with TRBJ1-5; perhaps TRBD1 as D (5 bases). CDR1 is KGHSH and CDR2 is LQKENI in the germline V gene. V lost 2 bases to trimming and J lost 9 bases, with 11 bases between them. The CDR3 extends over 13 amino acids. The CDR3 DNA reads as TGTGCCAGCTCACCAGGGGGTAATGTGCCCCAGCATTTT. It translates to CASSPGGNVPQHF.

In nucleotides, the CDR3 is TGTGCCAGCTCACGGGACAGAAATCAGCCCCAGCATTTT. This sequence encodes CASSRDRNQPQHF. The rearrangement links TRBV18 to TRBJ1-5; 7 bases align to TRBD1. The germline gives CDR1 KGHSH, CDR2 LQKENI. The CDR3 contains 13 residues. Trimming at V came to 4 bases and at J to 4 bases, leaving 1 base not matched to a gene.

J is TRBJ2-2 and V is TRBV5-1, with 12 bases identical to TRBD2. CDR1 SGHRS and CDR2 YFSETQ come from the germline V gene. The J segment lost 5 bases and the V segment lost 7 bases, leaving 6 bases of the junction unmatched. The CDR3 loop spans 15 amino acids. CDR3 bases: TGCGCCAGCTATGAACTAGCGGGGGGTACCGGGGAGCTGTTTTTT. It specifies CASYELAGGTGELFF.

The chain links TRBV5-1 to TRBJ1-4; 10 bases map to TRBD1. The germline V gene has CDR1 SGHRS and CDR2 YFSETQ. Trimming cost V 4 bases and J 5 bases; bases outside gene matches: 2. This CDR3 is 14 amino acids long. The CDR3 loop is CASSEDRGNEKLFF. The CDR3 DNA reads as TGCGCCAGCAGCGAGGACAGGGGGAATGAAAAACTGTTTTTT.

The CDR3 DNA sequence: TGCGCCAGCAGGCACCCCGGGGACAGGGAACCCGCAATGGAAAAACTGTTTTTT. Amino acid sequence: CASRHPGDREPAMEKLFF. This chain joins TRBV23-1 and TRBJ1-4, with 9 bases lining up with TRBD1. TRBV23-1 is annotated as an ORF whose role is uncertain. The junction had 19 bases not matched to a gene; V was cut back by 6 bases and J by 8 bases. The CDR3 extends over 18 amino acids.

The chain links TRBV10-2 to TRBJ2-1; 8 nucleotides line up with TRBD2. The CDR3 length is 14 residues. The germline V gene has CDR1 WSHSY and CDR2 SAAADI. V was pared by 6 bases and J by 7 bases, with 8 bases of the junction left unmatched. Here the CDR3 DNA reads TGCGCCAGCAGACGATCTAGCGGGTCTAATGAGCAGTTCTTC. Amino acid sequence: CASRRSSGSNEQFF.

The CDR3 region is CSVPSRVLQETQYF. CDR3 nucleotides: TGCAGCGTTCCATCGCGGGTGTTACAAGAGACCCAGTACTTC. V gene TRBV29-1 combines with J gene TRBJ2-5; D perhaps matches TRBD2 (5 bases). Germline CDR1 and CDR2: SQVTM and ANQGSEA. The CDR3 is 14 residues long. The germline V and J ends were trimmed by 5 bases and 2 bases, with 15 bases remaining between them.

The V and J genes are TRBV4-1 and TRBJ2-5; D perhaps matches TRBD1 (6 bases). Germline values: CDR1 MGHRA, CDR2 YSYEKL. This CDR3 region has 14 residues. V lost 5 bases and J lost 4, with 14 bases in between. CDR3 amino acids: CASSNRKGVETQYF. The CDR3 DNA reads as TGCGCCAGCAGCAATAGGAAGGGGGTAGAGACCCAGTACTTC.

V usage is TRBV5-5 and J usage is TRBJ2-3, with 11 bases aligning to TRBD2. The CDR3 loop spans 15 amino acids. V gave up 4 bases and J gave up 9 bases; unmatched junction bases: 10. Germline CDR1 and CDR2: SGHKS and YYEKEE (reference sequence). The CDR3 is CASSPASGGKTTQYF. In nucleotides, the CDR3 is TGTGCCAGCAGCCCTGCTAGCGGGGGGAAAACGACGCAGTATTTT.

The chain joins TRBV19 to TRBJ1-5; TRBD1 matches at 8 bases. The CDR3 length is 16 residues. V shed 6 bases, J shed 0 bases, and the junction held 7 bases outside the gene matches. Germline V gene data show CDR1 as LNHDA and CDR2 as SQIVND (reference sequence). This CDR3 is CASSYGTGFSNQPQHF. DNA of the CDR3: TGTGCCAGTAGCTACGGGACAGGTTTTAGCAATCAGCCCCAGCATTTT.

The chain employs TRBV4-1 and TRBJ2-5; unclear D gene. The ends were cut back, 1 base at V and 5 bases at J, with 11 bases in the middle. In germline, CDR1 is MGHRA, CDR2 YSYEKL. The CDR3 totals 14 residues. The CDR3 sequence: CASSQVKGLETQYF. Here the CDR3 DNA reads TGCGCCAGCAGCCAAGTAAAGGGATTGGAGACCCAGTACTTC.

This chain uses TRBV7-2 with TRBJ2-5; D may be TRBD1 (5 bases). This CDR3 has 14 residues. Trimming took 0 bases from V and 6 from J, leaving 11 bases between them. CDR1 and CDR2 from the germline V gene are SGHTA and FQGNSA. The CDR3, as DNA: TGTGCCAGCAGCTTAGCTCAGGGAAGAAAGACCCAGTACTTC. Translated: CASSLAQGRKTQYF.

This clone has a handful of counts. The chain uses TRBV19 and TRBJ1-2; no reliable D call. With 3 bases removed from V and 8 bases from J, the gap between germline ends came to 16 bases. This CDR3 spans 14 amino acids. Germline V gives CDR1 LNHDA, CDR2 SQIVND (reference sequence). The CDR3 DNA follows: TGTGCCAGTAGTATCGGCAGTTATCTGGGCGGCTACACCTTC. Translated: CASSIGSYLGGYTF.

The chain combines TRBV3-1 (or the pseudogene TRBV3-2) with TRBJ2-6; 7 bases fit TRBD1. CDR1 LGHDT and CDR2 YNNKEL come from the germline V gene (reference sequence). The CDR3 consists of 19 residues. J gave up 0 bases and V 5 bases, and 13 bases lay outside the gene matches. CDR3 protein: CASSGRPGQSFSGANVLTF. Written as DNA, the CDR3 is TGTGCCAGCAGCGGGAGACCGGGACAGTCCTTCTCTGGGGCCAACGTCCTGACTTTC.

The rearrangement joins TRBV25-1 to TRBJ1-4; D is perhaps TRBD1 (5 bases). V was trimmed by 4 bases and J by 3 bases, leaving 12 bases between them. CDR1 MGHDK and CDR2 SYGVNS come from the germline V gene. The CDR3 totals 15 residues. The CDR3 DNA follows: TGTGCCAGCAGTGGACACGGGGGACCTAATGAAAAACTGTTTTTT. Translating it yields CASSGHGGPNEKLFF.

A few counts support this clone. As DNA, the CDR3 is TGTGCCAGCAGCCGGGACAGGGGCACTGAAGCTTTCTTT. This encodes CASSRDRGTEAFF. This chain joins TRBV2 and TRBJ1-1; TRBD1 agrees at 10 bases. This CDR3 region has 13 residues. V dropped 6 bases and J dropped 4; count of bases not matched to a gene: 2. In germline, CDR1 is SNHLY, CDR2 FYNNEI.

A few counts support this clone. CDR3 residues: CASSLAGRGGQETQYF. CDR3 nucleotides: TGCGCCAGCAGCTTGGCCGGCAGGGGAGGCCAAGAGACCCAGTACTTC. This chain joins TRBV5-1 and TRBJ2-5; D tentatively fits TRBD1 or TRBD2 (6 bases each). The CDR3 covers 16 residues. Germline V CDR1 and CDR2: SGHRS, YFSETQ. The V end lost 0 bases, the J end lost 1 base, and 13 bases lay between the germline ends.

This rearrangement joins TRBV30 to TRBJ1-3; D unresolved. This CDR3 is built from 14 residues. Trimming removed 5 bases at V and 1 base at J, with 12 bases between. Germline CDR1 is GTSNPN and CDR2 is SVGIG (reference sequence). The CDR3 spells CAWDHGPSGNTIYF. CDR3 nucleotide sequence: TGTGCCTGGGACCATGGACCGTCTGGAAACACCATATATTTT.

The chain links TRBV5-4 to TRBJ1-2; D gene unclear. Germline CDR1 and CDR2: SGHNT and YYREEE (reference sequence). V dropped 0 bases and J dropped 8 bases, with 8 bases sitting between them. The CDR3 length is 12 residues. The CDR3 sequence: CASSLETGGYTF. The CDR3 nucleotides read TGTGCCAGCAGCTTGGAGACGGGGGGCTACACCTTC.

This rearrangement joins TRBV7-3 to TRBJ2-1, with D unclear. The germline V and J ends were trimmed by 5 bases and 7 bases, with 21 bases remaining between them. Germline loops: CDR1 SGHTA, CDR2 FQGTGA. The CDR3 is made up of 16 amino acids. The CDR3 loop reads CASSPYAAVNHNEQFF. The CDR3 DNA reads TGTGCCAGCAGCCCTTACGCGGCGGTTAATCATAATGAGCAGTTCTTC.

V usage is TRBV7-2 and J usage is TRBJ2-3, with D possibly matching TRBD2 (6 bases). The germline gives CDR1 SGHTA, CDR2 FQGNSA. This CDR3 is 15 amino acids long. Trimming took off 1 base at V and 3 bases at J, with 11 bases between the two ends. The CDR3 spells CASSLVGGRTDTQYF. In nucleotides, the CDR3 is TGTGCCAGCAGCTTAGTTGGGGGGAGGACAGATACGCAGTATTTT.